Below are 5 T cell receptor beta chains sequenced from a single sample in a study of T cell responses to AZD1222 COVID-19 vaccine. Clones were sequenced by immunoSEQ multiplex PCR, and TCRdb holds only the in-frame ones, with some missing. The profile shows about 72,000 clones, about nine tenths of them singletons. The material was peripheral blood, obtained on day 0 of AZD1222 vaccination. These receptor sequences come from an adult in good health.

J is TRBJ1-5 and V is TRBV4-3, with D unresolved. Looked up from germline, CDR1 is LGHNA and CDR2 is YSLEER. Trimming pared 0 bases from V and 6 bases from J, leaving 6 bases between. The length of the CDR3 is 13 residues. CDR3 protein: CASSQDRVQPQHF. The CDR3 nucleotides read TGCGCCAGCAGCCAAGATAGGGTTCAGCCCCAGCATTTT.

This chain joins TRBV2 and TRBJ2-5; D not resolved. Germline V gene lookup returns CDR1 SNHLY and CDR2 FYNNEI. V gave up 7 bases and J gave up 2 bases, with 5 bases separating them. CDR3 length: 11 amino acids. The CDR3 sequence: CASKRQETQYF. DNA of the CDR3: TGTGCCAGCAAACGGCAAGAGACCCAGTACTTC.

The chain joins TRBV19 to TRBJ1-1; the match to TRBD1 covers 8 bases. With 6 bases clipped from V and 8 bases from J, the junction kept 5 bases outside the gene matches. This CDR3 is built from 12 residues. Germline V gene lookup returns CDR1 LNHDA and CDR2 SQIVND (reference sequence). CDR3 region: CASSPRDREAFF. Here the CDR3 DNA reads TGTGCCAGTAGCCCCAGGGACAGGGAAGCTTTCTTT.

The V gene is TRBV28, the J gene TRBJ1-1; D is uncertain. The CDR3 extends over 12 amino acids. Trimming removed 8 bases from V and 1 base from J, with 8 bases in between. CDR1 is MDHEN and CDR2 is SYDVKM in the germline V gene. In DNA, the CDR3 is TGTGCCAGCGAGTCAGGGAACACTGAAGCTTTCTTT. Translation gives CASESGNTEAFF.

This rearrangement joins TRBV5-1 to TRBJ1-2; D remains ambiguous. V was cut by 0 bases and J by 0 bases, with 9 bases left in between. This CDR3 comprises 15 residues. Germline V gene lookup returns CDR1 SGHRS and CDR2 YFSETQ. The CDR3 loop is CASSLVGRSNYGYTF. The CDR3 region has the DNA TGCGCCAGCAGCTTGGTTGGGAGGTCTAACTATGGCTACACCTTC. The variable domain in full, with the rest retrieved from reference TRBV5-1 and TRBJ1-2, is KAGVTQTPRYLIKTRGQQVTLSCSPISGHRSVSWYQQTPGQGLQFLFEYFSETQRNKGNFPGRFSGRQFSNSRSEMNVSTLELGDSALYLCASSLVGRSNYGYTFGSGTRLTVV.